This T cell receptor (beta chain) was profiled in a study of cytomegalovirus exposure and HLA in healthy donors. The PCR had 60 Vbeta and 13 Jbeta primers. Profiled with immunoSEQ multiplex PCR; TCRdb holds only in-frame clones, not every one. Here the sample spans 180,000 or so clones, roughly 80% being singletons. The study's findings and limits: In a later analysis, TCR association rates varied by HLA locus: DRB1 most, HLA-C fewest.

On this clone: Its cognate antigen is unknown.

This CDR3 is 16 amino acids long. Germline lookup yields CDR1 KGHSH and CDR2 LQKENI. V gave up 4 bases and J gave up 7 bases; unmatched junction bases: 6. The J gene is TRBJ2-2, the V gene TRBV18; 13 bases are a match to TRBD2. This clonotype originated in a man between 40 and 49 years old in good health and CMV-seronegative. The sample taken for sequencing was PBMCs. The CDR3 reads CASSQTSGRSNGELFF. The CDR3 DNA is TGTGCCAGCTCACAGACTAGCGGGAGGTCAAACGGGGAGCTGTTTTTT.